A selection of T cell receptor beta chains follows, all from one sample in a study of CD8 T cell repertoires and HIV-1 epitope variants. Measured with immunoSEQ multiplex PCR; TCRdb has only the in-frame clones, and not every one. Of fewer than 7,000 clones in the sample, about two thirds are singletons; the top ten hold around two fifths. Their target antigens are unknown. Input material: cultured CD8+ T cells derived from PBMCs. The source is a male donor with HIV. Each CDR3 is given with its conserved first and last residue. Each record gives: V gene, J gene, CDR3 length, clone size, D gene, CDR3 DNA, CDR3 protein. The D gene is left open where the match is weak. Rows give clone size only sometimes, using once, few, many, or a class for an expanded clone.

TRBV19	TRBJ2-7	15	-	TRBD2	TGTGCCAGTAGTAAAGCTCAAGGACTAGCGAACGAGCAGTACTTC	CASSKAQGLANEQYF
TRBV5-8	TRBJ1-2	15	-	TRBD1	TGTGCCAGCCTTTACGGGACAGGATTTGAGGGTGGCTACACCTTC	CASLYGTGFEGGYTF
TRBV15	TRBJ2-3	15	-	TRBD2	TGTGCCACCAGCAGTACTAGCGGGGGGGCAGATACGCAGTATTTT	CATSSTSGGADTQYF
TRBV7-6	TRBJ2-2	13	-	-	TGTGCCAGCAGCTTGAAGAGTTCTGGGGAGCTGTTTTTT	CASSLKSSGELFF
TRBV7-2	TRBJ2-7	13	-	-	TGTGCCAGCAGCTTAGACTGGGCCTACGAGCAGTACTTC	CASSLDWAYEQYF
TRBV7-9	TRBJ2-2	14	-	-	TGTGCCAGCAGCTTCGTGACGGGGGCCGGGGAGCTGTTTTTT	CASSFVTGAGELFF
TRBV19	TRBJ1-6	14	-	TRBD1	TGTGCCAGTAGTGGGACAGCAGATAATTCACCCCTCCACTTT	CASSGTADNSPLHF
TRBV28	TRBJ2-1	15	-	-	TGTGCCAGCACCCGCGCCAGGGGCTCCTACAATGAGCAGTTCTTC	CASTRARGSYNEQFF
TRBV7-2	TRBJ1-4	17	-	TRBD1	TGTGCCAGCAGCTTAAATGGGCCTGGACAGGGGAATGAAAAACTGTTTTTT	CASSLNGPGQGNEKLFF
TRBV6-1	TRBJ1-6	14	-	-	TGTGCCAGCGGTGAGACAGGTATCGACTCACCCCTCCACTTT	CASGETGIDSPLHF
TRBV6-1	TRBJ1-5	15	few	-	TGTGCCAGCAGCGTAGACACCGACAACTATCAGCCCCAGCATTTT	CASSVDTDNYQPQHF
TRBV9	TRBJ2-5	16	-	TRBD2	TGTGCCAGCAGCTCTAGCGGGGGGGCTGGCCAAGAGACCCAGTACTTC	CASSSSGGAGQETQYF
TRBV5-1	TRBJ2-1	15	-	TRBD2	TGCGCCAGCAGCTTAGGCGGGAGTGGCTACAATGAGCAGTTCTTC	CASSLGGSGYNEQFF
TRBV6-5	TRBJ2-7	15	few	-	TGTGCCAGCAGCCCCGAGGACGGGAGCATCTACGAGCAGTACTTC	CASSPEDGSIYEQYF
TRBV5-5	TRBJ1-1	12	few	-	TGTGCCAGCAGCTTGGGGTACTCTGAAGCTTTCTTT	CASSLGYSEAFF
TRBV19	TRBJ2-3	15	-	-	TGTGCCAGTAGTGCAAGGACAGATAGCACAGATACGCAGTATTTT	CASSARTDSTDTQYF
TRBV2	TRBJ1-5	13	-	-	TGTGCCAGCAGTGATGTGGGGGAGCAGCCCCAGCATTTT	CASSDVGEQPQHF
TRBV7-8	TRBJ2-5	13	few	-	TGTGCCAGCAGCCCGGGGACGCGAGAGACCCAGTACTTC	CASSPGTRETQYF
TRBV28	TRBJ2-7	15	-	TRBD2	TGTGCCAGCAGCACAGCTAGCGGTAGCTCCTACGAGCAGTACTTC	CASSTASGSSYEQYF
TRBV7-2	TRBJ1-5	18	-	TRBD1	TGTGCCAGCAGCTCACCGGGACAGGGATTCAAGAGAGATCAGCCCCAGCATTTT	CASSSPGQGFKRDQPQHF
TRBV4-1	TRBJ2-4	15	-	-	TGCGCCAGCAGCCACCTAAACTCAGGGAGCGGCATTCAGTACTTC	CASSHLNSGSGIQYF
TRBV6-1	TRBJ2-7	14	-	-	TGTGCCAGCAGTGAACTTGGGGACCTCTACGAGCAGTACTTC	CASSELGDLYEQYF
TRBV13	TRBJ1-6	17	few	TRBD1	TGTGCCAGCAGACTCTCGGACAGGGCGGTCTATAATTCACCCCTCCACTTT	CASRLSDRAVYNSPLHF
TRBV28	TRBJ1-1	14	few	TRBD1	TGTGCCAGCAGTTTGGGGGCAGGGGGCACTGAAGCTTTCTTT	CASSLGAGGTEAFF
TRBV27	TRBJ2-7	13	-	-	TGTGCCAGCAATGCCAGGGATACCTACGAGCAGTACTTC	CASNARDTYEQYF
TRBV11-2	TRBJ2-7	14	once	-	TGTGCCAGCAGCGCCTACAGGGGACTATACGAGCAGTACTTC	CASSAYRGLYEQYF
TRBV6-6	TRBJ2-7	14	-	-	TGTGCCAGCCGCCCGCCGGGCGATATCTACGAGCAGTACTTC	CASRPPGDIYEQYF
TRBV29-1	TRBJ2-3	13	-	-	TGCAGCGTTGAAGGTGGGACCACAGATACGCAGTATTTT	CSVEGGTTDTQYF
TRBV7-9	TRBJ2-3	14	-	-	TGTGCCAGCAGCTTAGTGGCGGGCACAGATACGCAGTATTTT	CASSLVAGTDTQYF
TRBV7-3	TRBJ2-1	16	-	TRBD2	TGTGCCAGCAGCTCAACCGGGACTAGCGGGTACAATGAGCAGTTCTTC	CASSSTGTSGYNEQFF
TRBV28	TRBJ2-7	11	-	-	TGTGCCAGCAGTTTAGGGGGAGAGCAGTACTTC	CASSLGGEQYF
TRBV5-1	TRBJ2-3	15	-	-	TGCGCCAGCAGCTTAGCAGGGGCCTTGGGAGATACGCAGTATTTT	CASSLAGALGDTQYF
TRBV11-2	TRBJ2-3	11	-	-	TGTGCCAGCAGCTTAGGAGATACGCAGTATTTT	CASSLGDTQYF
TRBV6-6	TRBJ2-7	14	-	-	TGTGCCAGCAGTTCAGATGTCTCGGCCTACGAGCAGTACTTC	CASSSDVSAYEQYF